This record covers a single T cell receptor (beta chain). The antigen is unknown. The CDR3 loop spans 15 amino acids. Germline V gene sequence: CDR1 ENHRY, CDR2 SYGVKD. V dropped 0 bases and J dropped 2; count of bases not matched to a gene: 1. The data were obtained in a study of cytomegalovirus exposure and HLA in healthy donors. Findings of the study overall: Most observed TCR sequences were rare, whereas some public TCRs were detected in many donors. Later work found most CMV-associated TCR beta chains apparently HLA-restricted. A later analysis found common viral pathogens apparently linked to several of the most significant clusters.

Vbeta (60) and Jbeta (13) primers were used in the PCR. Per the original methods: Later reanalysis found roughly 80 million unique TCR beta chains, around 10 million of them shared. The repertoire was sequenced with immunoSEQ multiplex PCR; TCRdb's copy has only in-frame clones and lacks some. V and J calls and clone size are copied from that table; D and trimming were computed from the DNA. The sample consists of nearly 200,000 clones, under 90% of them appearing once. This sequence was found in a boy aged 2 to 10 in good health and CMV-seronegative. The V gene is TRBV10-3, the J gene TRBJ1-2; 9 positions match TRBD1. The sequencing input was PBMCs. The CDR3 nucleotides are TGTGCCATCAGTGAGTCTGACAGGGGGAACTATGGCTACACCTTC. Encoded protein: CAISESDRGNYGYTF.